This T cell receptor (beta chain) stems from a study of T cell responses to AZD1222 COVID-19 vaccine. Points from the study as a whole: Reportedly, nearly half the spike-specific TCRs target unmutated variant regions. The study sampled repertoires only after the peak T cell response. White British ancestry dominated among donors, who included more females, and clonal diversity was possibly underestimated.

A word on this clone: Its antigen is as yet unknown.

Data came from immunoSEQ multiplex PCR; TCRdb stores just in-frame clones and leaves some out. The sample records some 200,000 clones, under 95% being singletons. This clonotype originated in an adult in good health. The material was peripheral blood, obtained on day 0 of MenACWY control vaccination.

The CDR3 bases are TGTGCCAGCAGTGAAAGCGGACAGGTGCCCTACAATGAGCAGTTCTTC. Its protein product is CASSESGQVPYNEQFF. J is TRBJ2-1 and V is TRBV6-4, with 7 nucleotides matching TRBD1. CDR1 MRHNA and CDR2 SNTAGT come from the germline V gene. The CDR3 has 16 residues. V was clipped by 3 bases and J by 2 bases; unmatched bases: 7.